This is a list of T cell receptor beta chains from one sample in a study of Ad26.COV2.S vaccination and SARS-CoV-2 variants. The repertoire was sequenced with immunoSEQ multiplex PCR; TCRdb's copy has only in-frame clones and lacks some. The sample consists of about 390,000 clones, 92% of them appearing once. The source material was peripheral blood, sampled in a trial of Ad26.COV2.S vaccine versus placebo. These receptors originate from a person between 18 and 59 years old who received the Ad26.COV2.S COVID-19 vaccine or a placebo. CDR3s include the opening cysteine and the closing phenylalanine or tryptophan. The D gene is left open where the match is weak. Clone size appears in some rows only: once, few, many, or a class for an expanded clone.

TRBJ2-3 | TRBD2 | TRBV27 | NA | CASSSRLAGEDTQYF | TGTGCCAGCAGTTCCCGACTAGCGGGGGAGGATACGCAGTATTTT
TRBJ2-7 | TRBD2 | TRBV9 | NA | CASSSRGGGEFYEQYF | TGTGCCAGCAGCTCCCGTGGGGGAGGGGAGTTCTACGAGCAGTACTTC
TRBJ2-7 | NA | TRBV5-1 | once | CASSPDPGPYEQYF | TGCGCCAGCAGTCCCGACCCAGGACCCTACGAGCAGTACTTC
TRBJ2-7 | NA | TRBV6-2/TRBV6-3 | NA | CASSYFTTSYEQYF | TGTGCCAGCAGTTACTTCACGACGTCCTACGAGCAGTACTTC
TRBJ1-5 | TRBD1 | TRBV3-1/TRBV3-2 | NA | CASSQAPTGDSNQPQHF | TGTGCCAGCAGCCAGGCCCCGACAGGGGATAGCAATCAGCCCCAGCATTTT
TRBJ2-3 | NA | TRBV7-9 | NA | CASSLALGPSSTDTQYF | TGTGCCAGCAGCTTAGCGCTAGGTCCGTCTAGCACAGATACGCAGTATTTT
TRBJ2-3 | NA | TRBV10-3 | NA | CAIKGTETSTDTQYF | TGTGCCATCAAGGGAACCGAAACGAGCACAGATACGCAGTATTTT
TRBJ2-2 | NA | TRBV6-1 | NA | CASSEGVLNTGELFF | TGTGCCAGCAGTGAGGGGGTCTTGAACACCGGGGAGCTGTTTTTT
TRBJ2-3 | TRBD2 | TRBV15 | NA | CATQGLAGLGTDTQYF | TGTGCCACCCAGGGACTAGCGGGCTTAGGGACAGATACGCAGTATTTT
TRBJ2-7 | TRBD2 | TRBV5-1 | NA | CASSLGSGGAYEQYF | TGCGCCAGCAGCTTGGGTAGCGGGGGGGCCTACGAGCAGTACTTC
TRBJ2-6 | NA | TRBV28 | NA | CASRVISSGANVLTF | TGTGCCAGCAGGGTTATTAGCTCTGGGGCCAACGTCCTGACTTTC